These 22 T cell receptor beta chains were all obtained from the same sample, sequenced in a study of regulatory T cells in long-lasting Graves disease. Noted time point: persistent/refractory GD, antithyroid drugs over 5 years with positive TRAb. There was RNA extracted from PBMCs, and the TCR library was made from it. To make TCR beta libraries, researchers used iRepertoire HTBI primers and Arm-PCR of CDR3 regions. TCRdb called the multiplex PCR reads again in MiXCR, with one record for every CDR3 protein. The sample includes about 430,000 distinct CDR3 sequences, roughly 21% of them seen just once. The sample consisted of peripheral blood mononuclear cells (PBMCs), taken when the disease was refractory, from a patient treated with antithyroid drugs. The source of these receptors is a female donor with Graves disease.

In the case of this clonotype: Just one base apart from a much larger clone, this may be a read error. The chain carries TRBV28 and TRBJ2-7; 7 bases are a match to TRBD1. J gave up 5 bases and V 8 bases, and 12 bases lay outside the gene matches. This CDR3 has 14 residues. Germline CDR1 is MDHEN and CDR2 is SYDVKM. The CDR3 bases are TGTGCCAGCGGATCGGGACAGCCTTTAGACGAGCAGTACTTC. Its protein is CASGSGQPLDEQYF.

A few counts support this clonotype. The V gene is TRBV14, the J gene TRBJ1-2, with D possibly TRBD1 on 5 matching bases. Looked up from germline, CDR1 is SGHDN and CDR2 is FVKESK. The CDR3 is 13 residues long. V shed 5 bases and J shed 5 bases, with 12 bases lying between them. In DNA form, the CDR3 reads TGTGCCAGCAGCACGGGACTTGGGTATGGCTACACCTTC. Its translation: CASSTGLGYGYTF.

This clonotype was seen ten or more times. V gene TRBV7-3 combines with J gene TRBJ2-5; D is unresolved. The germline gives CDR1 SGHTA, CDR2 FQGTGA. Trimming left V 1 base short and J 2 bases short, with 8 bases between. This CDR3 is built from 14 residues. For the CDR3, the DNA is TGTGCCAGCAGCTTAAATGCCGGACAAGAGACCCAGTACTTC. Amino acid sequence: CASSLNAGQETQYF.

This clonotype has at least ten counts. Compared with germline, one end of the junction differs, possibly owing to a read error. CDR3 loop: CASSLGGTGVETQYF. CDR3 DNA sequence: TGTGCCAGCAGCTTGGGAGGGACAGGGGTAGAGACCCAGTACTTC. The rearrangement uses TRBV5-1 and TRBJ2-5; TRBD1 agrees at 10 bases. The CDR3 sequence is 15 residues long. Germline lookup yields CDR1 SGHRS and CDR2 YFSETQ.

The chain combines TRBV20-1 with TRBJ2-7; D not resolved. The CDR3 is 11 amino acids. Trimming removed 4 bases at V and 3 bases at J, with 7 bases between. Germline assignment: CDR1 DFQATT and CDR2 SNEGSKA (reference sequence). This CDR3 is CSAKQNYEQYF. For the CDR3, the DNA is TGCAGTGCTAAACAGAACTACGAGCAGTACTTC.

The sample holds many counts of this clonotype. J is TRBJ2-5 and V is TRBV11-2; the D gene is possibly TRBD1 (5 bases). The CDR3 is 15 residues long. The V gene lost 5 bases and the J gene lost 1 base, with 14 bases spanning the gap. In germline, CDR1 is SGHAT, CDR2 FQNNGV. CDR3 DNA sequence: TGTGCCAGCAGCAGCATGACAGCGCCCCAAGAGACCCAGTACTTC. Translation gives CASSSMTAPQETQYF.

With regard to this clonotype: One base away lies a much larger clone, so this may be a sequencing read error. The chain has TRBV28 and TRBJ2-7; possible D gene TRBD2, 5 bases. Deletions cut 9 bases from V and 2 bases from J, with 11 bases between. The germline gives CDR1 MDHEN, CDR2 SYDVKM. The CDR3 runs to 12 residues. The CDR3 DNA reads as TGTGCCAGTGCCCGAGGGACCTACGAGCAGTACTTC. This gives the protein CASARGTYEQYF. Full variable domain (remainder filled in from reference TRBV28 and TRBJ2-7): DVKVTQSSRYLVKRTGEKVFLECVQDMDHENMFWYRQDPGLGLRLIYFSYDVKMKEKGDIPEGYSVSREKKERFSLILESASTNQTSMYLCASARGTYEQYFGPGTRLTVT.

This clonotype was recorded many times. The rearrangement joins TRBV7-2 to TRBJ2-5, with TRBD2 matching over 10 bases. With V trimmed by 5 bases and J by 5 bases, 8 bases remained unmatched. The CDR3 runs to 15 residues. CDR1 and CDR2 from the germline V gene are SGHTA and FQGNSA. The DNA of the CDR3 is TGTGCCAGCAGCCCCGCTAGCGGGAGTGGCGAGACCCAGTACTTC. Translation: CASSPASGSGETQYF. The full variable domain, in which reference TRBV7-2 and TRBJ2-5 provide the parts outside the CDR3, is GAGVSQSPSNKVTEKGKDVELRCDPISGHTALYWYRQSLGQGLEFLIYFQGNSAPDKSGLPSDRFSAERTGGSVSTLTIQRTQQEDSAVYLCASSPASGSGETQYFGPGTRLLVL.

This clonotype was seen at least ten times. This chain joins TRBV28 and TRBJ1-1; 8 bases align to TRBD1. Germline-derived CDR1 and CDR2 are MDHEN and SYDVKM. J was trimmed by 5 bases and V by 2 bases; bases with no gene match: 28. CDR3 length: 22 residues. The CDR3, as DNA: TGTGCCAGCAGTTTAAATCGAGGACAGGGTGTCCTCACCCGTCCTTCGAAGACTGAAGCTTTCTTT. Translation: CASSLNRGQGVLTRPSKTEAFF.

This clonotype was recorded many times. V usage is TRBV12-3 or TRBV12-4 and J usage is TRBJ2-2, with D tentatively TRBD1 (6 bases). Trimming cost V 6 bases and J 1 base, with 6 bases left between them. The length of the CDR3 is 13 residues. CDR3 in amino acids: CASRQGNTGELFF. The CDR3 DNA reads TGTGCCAGCAGACAGGGGAACACCGGGGAGCTGTTTTTT.

Notes on this clonotype: This clone may be a read error of a much larger clone one base away. The genes are TRBV6-2 or TRBV6-3 and TRBJ2-7; TRBD1 is a possible D gene (6 bases). Germline V gene lookup returns CDR1 MNHEY and CDR2 SVGEGT. The CDR3 has 15 residues. In nucleotides, the CDR3 is TGTGCCAGCAGTTACTCGAAGCAGGGGCACTACGAGCAGTGCTTC. Its translation: CASSYSKQGHYEQCF.

Comments on this clonotype: This may stem from a read error, because a much larger clone lies one nucleotide away. V and J are TRBV12-3 or TRBV12-4 and TRBJ2-6, with D possibly being TRBD1 (6 bases). Trimming shortened V by 8 bases and J by 0 bases, and 11 bases separated the two germline ends. The CDR3 is 15 amino acids. Here the CDR3 reads CASGRQDSGANVLTF. The CDR3 DNA reads TGTGCCAGCGGGCGACAGGACTCTGGGGCCAACGTCCTGACTTTC.

The V call is TRBV19, the J call TRBJ2-7, with TRBD1 matching 9 bases. The V gene end was trimmed by 1 base and the J gene end by 2 bases; junction bases not matched to a gene: 6. Germline CDR1 reads LNHDA; CDR2 reads SQIVND (reference sequence). The CDR3 runs 16 residues. CDR3 in DNA: TGTGCCAGTAGTATAGGTACAGGGACAGGGACCTACGAGCAGTACTTC. Its protein product is CASSIGTGTGTYEQYF.

This clonotype was counted at least ten times. This chain joins TRBV10-2 and TRBJ1-4; D might be TRBD1 (5 bases). V was cut by 3 bases and J by 5 bases, with 10 bases left in between. Germline-derived CDR1 and CDR2 are WSHSY and SAAADI. This CDR3 spans 14 amino acids. The CDR3 is CASSDGRVNEKLFF. For the CDR3, the DNA is TGCGCCAGCAGTGATGGCAGGGTGAATGAAAAACTGTTTTTT.

Concerning this clonotype itself: A much larger clone differs by one base, so this may be a read error. The conserved final phenylalanine or tryptophan is absent from the CDR3, which likely points to a read error. The rearrangement links TRBV28 to TRBJ1-5; D possibly corresponds to TRBD1 (5 bases). Per germline, CDR1 MDHEN and CDR2 SYDVKM. V was pared by 6 bases and J by 6 bases, with 18 bases between. The CDR3 spans 15 residues. The CDR3 is CASSLPMGVGQPQHL. CDR3 in DNA: TGTGCCAGCAGCCTACCCATGGGGGTAGGTCAGCCCCAGCATCTT.

This clonotype was observed at least ten times. In DNA form, the CDR3 reads TGTGCCAGCACCGCAACCGGGACAGGGACCGGCTACACCTTC. Its translation is CASTATGTGTGYTF. The chain is built from TRBV6-1 and TRBJ1-2; 9 nucleotides match TRBD1. Trimming removed 7 bases from V and 8 bases from J; junction bases left unmatched: 11. The germline gives CDR1 MNHNS, CDR2 SASEGT. The CDR3 is 14 residues long.

This clonotype was counted a few times. The chain is built from TRBV29-1 and TRBJ2-2, with 7 bases identical to TRBD1. The V gene end was trimmed by 7 bases and the J gene end by 3 bases; junction bases not matched to a gene: 2. From germline, CDR1 is SQVTM and CDR2 ANQGSEA. The CDR3 contains 12 residues. CDR3 amino acids: CSADRDTGELFF. The CDR3 DNA is TGCAGCGCTGACAGGGACACCGGGGAGCTGTTTTTT.

The table lists this clonotype with many counts. The chain uses TRBV28 and TRBJ2-7; D call uncertain. CDR3 length: 14 amino acids. Germline-derived CDR1 and CDR2 are MDHEN and SYDVKM. Between the trimmed V and J ends, which lost 3 bases and 6 bases, there was a span of 15 bases. CDR3 loop: CASSFLSDGSEQYF. The CDR3 nucleotides read TGTGCCAGCAGTTTCCTCTCGGACGGATCCGAGCAGTACTTC.

The CDR3 region is CASSPPIQDSGNTIYF. The CDR3 region has the DNA TGTGCCAGCTCACCACCAATCCAGGACTCTGGAAACACCATATATTTT. The chain recombines TRBV18 with TRBJ1-3; D unclear. Germline CDR1 is KGHSH and CDR2 is LQKENI. The CDR3 is made up of 16 amino acids. The ends were cut back, 0 bases at V and 0 bases at J, with 9 bases in the middle. Variable domain in full (rest from reference TRBV18 and TRBJ1-3): NAGVMQNPRHLVRRRGQEARLRCSPMKGHSHVYWYRQLPEEGLKFMVYLQKENIIDESGMPKERFSAEFPKEGPSILRIQQVVRGDSAAYFCASSPPIQDSGNTIYFGEGSWLTVV.

This chain connects TRBV12-5 to TRBJ1-1, with a tentative D call TRBD1 (6 bases). The V gene lost 3 bases and the J gene lost 2 bases, with 25 bases spanning the gap. Per the germline V gene, CDR1 is LGHNT and CDR2 is FRNRAP. CDR3 size: 19 residues. CDR3 residues: CASGFIVVYFGDTNTEAFF. The CDR3 bases are TGTGCTAGTGGTTTTATTGTTGTGTATTTCGGGGACACCAACACTGAAGCTTTCTTT.

This clonotype was observed at least ten times. The J gene is TRBJ2-5, the V gene TRBV27, with D tentatively TRBD1 (6 bases). The CDR3 is made up of 16 amino acids. The V gene lost 2 bases and the J gene lost 1 base, with 14 bases spanning the gap. Germline V CDR1 and CDR2: MNHEY, SMNVEV (reference sequence). CDR3 sequence (DNA): TGTGCCAGCAGTTTAGCAGGGGCAGGGTTCCAAGAGACCCAGTACTTC. Its protein product is CASSLAGAGFQETQYF.

This clonotype appeared a few times. The CDR3 protein is CASRWMERPTGELFF. CDR3 nucleotides: TGCGCCAGCAGGTGGATGGAACGGCCCACCGGGGAGCTGTTTTTT. The gene calls are TRBV10-2 and TRBJ2-2, with D unresolved. The CDR3 extends over 15 amino acids. Per the germline V gene, CDR1 is WSHSY and CDR2 is SAAADI. V lost 6 bases and J 4 bases, leaving 15 bases between the germline ends.